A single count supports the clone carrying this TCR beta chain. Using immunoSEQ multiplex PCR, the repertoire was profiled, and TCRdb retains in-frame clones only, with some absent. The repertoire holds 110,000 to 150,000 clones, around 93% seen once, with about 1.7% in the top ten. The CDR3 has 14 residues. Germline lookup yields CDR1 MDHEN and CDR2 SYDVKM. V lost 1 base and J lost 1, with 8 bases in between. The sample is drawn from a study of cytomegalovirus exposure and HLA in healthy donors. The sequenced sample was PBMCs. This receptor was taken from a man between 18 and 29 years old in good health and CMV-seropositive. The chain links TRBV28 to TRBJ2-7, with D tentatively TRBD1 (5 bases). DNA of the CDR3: TGTGCCAGCAGTTTATCGCAGGGTTCCTACGAGCAGTACTTC. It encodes CASSLSQGSYEQYF.